This TCR beta chain was identified in a study of prognosis after radiotherapy for stage I lung cancer. This clonotype showed up many times. CDR3 length: 15 residues. Germline CDR1 and CDR2: LNHDA and SQIVND (reference sequence). Trimming left V 8 bases short and J 1 base short, with 15 bases between. By two-round multiplex PCR, the TCR beta CDR3 was amplified from genomic DNA. First-round PCR amplification was performed with primers specific to each TRBV and TRBJ gene. MiXCR was run by TCRdb on the multiplex PCR reads, yielding one entry per CDR3 protein. The table lists 11,000 to 15,000 distinct CDR3 sequences, roughly a third of them singletons, with around 41% in the top ten.

This TCR came from a donor of 50 years or more with non-small cell lung cancer. The gene calls are TRBV19 and TRBJ1-5; D uncertain. The source material was PBMCs, sampled before or after stereotactic body radiation therapy (not recorded which). The CDR3 is CASGPGAVSNQPQHF. CDR3 coding DNA: TGTGCCAGTGGCCCCGGAGCCGTCAGCAATCAGCCCCAGCATTTT. The full variable domain, in which reference TRBV19 and TRBJ1-5 provide the parts outside the CDR3, is DGGITQSPKYLFRKEGQNVTLSCEQNLNHDAMYWYRQDPGQGLRLIYYSQIVNDFQKGDIAEGYSVSREKKESFPLTVTSAQKNPTAFYLCASGPGAVSNQPQHFGDGTRLSIL.